This TCR beta chain was sequenced in a study of cytomegalovirus exposure and HLA in healthy donors. Study conclusions and caveats: Earlier results showed most TCR beta V segments being productive about 87% or about 30% of the time.

Primers for the PCR totalled 60 Vbeta and 13 Jbeta. Profiling relied on immunoSEQ multiplex PCR, and the TCRdb table lists in-frame clones only, not all of them. Among hundreds of thousands of clones, 65% to 90% were seen once, and the ten largest hold 1.4%. The germline V gene encodes CDR1 SGHRS and CDR2 YFSETQ. This CDR3 has 15 residues. With 3 bases clipped from V and 0 bases from J, the junction kept 4 bases outside the gene matches. Remarks on this clone: No antigen is known for it.

The source of this sequence is a girl under 18 in good health and CMV-seronegative. Sequencing input: PBMCs. This chain joins TRBV5-1 and TRBJ1-2; 8 nucleotides agree with TRBD1. The CDR3 nucleotides are TGCGCCAGCAGCTGGGGGACAGGCACTAACTATGGCTACACCTTC. This gives the protein CASSWGTGTNYGYTF.